This T cell receptor (beta chain) was recorded in a study of identical twins. General observations from the study: Zero-insertion analyses might be partly confounded by invariant T cells like MAIT and iNKT. Twins shared out-of-frame alpha sequences with excess low generation probability. Excess twin sharing in beta out-of-frame sequences was weaker.

In germline, CDR1 is MNHNY, CDR2 SVGAGI (reference sequence). Trimming pared 4 bases from V and 1 base from J, leaving 7 bases between. The CDR3 totals 13 residues. TCRdb itself ran the 5' RACE reads through MiXCR, one entry per CDR3 protein. Among some 1,700,000 distinct CDR3 sequences listed, around a third were seen once. This clonotype came up a few times. Its target is not known. The sequence was collected from a newborn girl in good health. The rearrangement joins TRBV6-6 to TRBJ1-1, with D unclear. Input material: cord blood. The CDR3 is CASSSPRNTEAFF. DNA of the CDR3: TGTGCCAGCAGTTCCCCGAGGAACACTGAAGCTTTCTTT.